The sequence of this T cell receptor (beta chain) was determined in a study of T cell repertoires in cytomegalovirus infection. Study-wide background: Public TCR beta signatures indicated both CMV infection and matching HLA type.

Whole-study findings and limits: Frequencies of public TCR beta families were cumulated, and this identified carriers of CMV plus the relevant HLA.

With respect to this clonotype: Its specificity is not known. At one of its ends the junction is not consistent with the germline gene, which may arise from a read error.

MiXCR was run by TCRdb on the reads, yielding one entry per CDR3 protein. The table records some 940,000 distinct CDR3 sequences, approximately 30% of them present only once. The germline gives CDR1 MNHEY, CDR2 SMNVEV (reference sequence). The CDR3 runs 13 residues. This TCR was sampled from a human donor in good health (CMV status not recorded). Some clones in this sample may be carry-over from other donors' samples. The input for sequencing was cultured CD8+ T cells from PBMCs, taken from culture after CMV antigen stimulation. The chain uses TRBV27 and TRBJ2-3; D not certain. As DNA, the CDR3 is TGTGCCAGCAGTTTATCCCGCAGCCATACGCAGTGTTTT. It translates to CASSLSRSHTQCF.